These 27 T cell receptor beta chains share one sample of origin, sequenced in a study of PD-1 blockade in classical Hodgkin lymphoma (dated by TCRdb to between 2020 and 2021). Library preparation employed the immunoSEQ multiplex PCR assay. TCRdb carries this immuneACCESS record with in-frame sequences only. Its versions omit some clonotypes, under half of them owing to an unresolved V gene in the studies checked, with the rest unexplained. The table for this sample lists 60,000 or so clones; over 85% of them were counted only once. About 8.8% of the sample is in the top ten clones. In light of the paper, this sample's time point label describes: cycle 1 day 1 (C1D1), immediately before nivolumab initiation. Every trial patient had relapsed after autologous stem cell transplantation, and cohorts A, B and C differed in prior brentuximab vedotin exposure. Sample: peripheral blood mononuclear cells (PBMCs), taken at baseline. The origin of the receptors is a human donor with classical Hodgkin lymphoma.

The sample holds one count of this clone. V and J are TRBV19 and TRBJ2-1, with D unresolved. The ends were cut back, 6 bases at V and 2 bases at J, with 5 bases in the middle. The CDR3 spans 12 residues. CDR1 and CDR2 (germline): LNHDA, SQIVND (reference sequence). The CDR3 coding sequence is TGTGCCAGTAGCGCTCCCTACAATGAGCAGTTCTTC. This codes for CASSAPYNEQFF. The whole variable domain, filled in from reference TRBV19 and TRBJ2-1, reads DGGITQSPKYLFRKEGQNVTLSCEQNLNHDAMYWYRQDPGQGLRLIYYSQIVNDFQKGDIAEGYSVSREKKESFPLTVTSAQKNPTAFYLCASSAPYNEQFFGPGTRLTVL.

The CDR3 nucleotides read TGTGCCAGCAGTGTGGTCACACGTGGAGAAAAACTGTTTTTT. The encoded protein is CASSVVTRGEKLFF. The rearrangement joins TRBV6-1 to TRBJ1-4, with D uncertain. The CDR3 sequence is 14 residues long. V was pared by 4 bases and J by 8 bases, with 14 bases between. Per the germline V gene, CDR1 is MNHNS and CDR2 is SASEGT.

The chain joins TRBV28 to TRBJ1-5; TRBD1 is a possible D gene (5 bases). The V gene's germline CDR1 is MDHEN and CDR2 SYDVKM. V was trimmed by 4 bases and J by 5 bases, leaving 12 bases between them. The CDR3 runs to 14 residues. CDR3 nucleotide sequence: TGTGCCAGCAGTTCCCCTACGGGGCATCAGCCCCAGCATTTT. This sequence encodes CASSSPTGHQPQHF.

CDR3 protein: CASSLARDEQYF. The CDR3 DNA sequence: TGCGCCAGCAGCTTGGCTCGCGACGAGCAGTACTTC. The chain uses TRBV5-1 and TRBJ2-7; D uncertain. Germline lookup yields CDR1 SGHRS and CDR2 YFSETQ. The CDR3 is 12 residues long. V lost 0 bases and J 5 bases, leaving 6 bases between the germline ends.

The chain has TRBV18 and TRBJ2-1; no clear D. This CDR3 region has 16 residues. Trimming cost V 5 bases and J 8 bases, with 22 bases left between them. The V gene's germline CDR1 is KGHSH and CDR2 LQKENI. The CDR3 nucleotides are TGTGCCAGCTCAAGGCAAGGTAGTACGGCGACGGATGAGCAGTTCTTC. Translation gives CASSRQGSTATDEQFF.

Only a few counts were recorded for this clone. V is TRBV28 and J is TRBJ1-6; D remains ambiguous. The germline V and J ends were trimmed by 5 bases and 6 bases, with 5 bases remaining between them. This CDR3 is built from 12 residues. Per germline, CDR1 MDHEN and CDR2 SYDVKM. CDR3 sequence: CASSPPNSPLHF. The CDR3 DNA sequence: TGTGCCAGCAGTCCCCCTAATTCACCCCTCCACTTT.

About this clone itself: One end of the junction does not line up with germline, which may come from a read error. This sequence joins TRBV6-1 and TRBJ2-7; weak D call: TRBD1 (6 bases). Germline lookup yields CDR1 MNHNS and CDR2 SASEGT. The CDR3 runs 15 residues. Written as DNA, the CDR3 is TGTGCCAGCGGCCCAACAGGGAATAGAGCCTACGAGCAGTGCTTC. Translated, it gives CASGPTGNRAYEQCF.

V is TRBV27 and J is TRBJ2-5, with 8 positions matching TRBD1. This CDR3 is built from 17 residues. Germline V CDR1 and CDR2: MNHEY, SMNVEV (reference sequence). Trimming removed 4 bases from V and 5 bases from J; junction bases left unmatched: 15. The CDR3 loop reads CASSSPPPATGAETQYF. In nucleotides, the CDR3 is TGTGCCAGCAGTTCCCCCCCACCTGCGACAGGGGCCGAGACCCAGTACTTC.

The genes are TRBV9 and TRBJ2-1; D possibly corresponds to TRBD2 (5 bases). The germline V gene encodes CDR1 SGDLS and CDR2 YYNGEE. The ends were cut back, 0 bases at V and 10 bases at J, with 8 bases in the middle. The CDR3 length is 12 residues. In DNA form, the CDR3 reads TGTGCCAGCAGCGTAGAGGGAGTCGAGCAGTTCTTC. Translated, it gives CASSVEGVEQFF.

V is TRBV6-5 and J is TRBJ1-3, with D unresolved. Germline V gene data show CDR1 as MNHEY and CDR2 as SVGAGI. Trimming left V 5 bases short and J 0 bases short, with 5 bases between. This CDR3 has 13 amino acids. Here the CDR3 DNA reads TGTGCCAGCAGTGCCCTCTCTGGAAACACCATATATTTT. Amino acid sequence: CASSALSGNTIYF.

The rearrangement links TRBV28 to TRBJ2-7; D perhaps matches TRBD1 (6 bases). The ends were cut back, 5 bases at V and 1 base at J, with 21 bases in the middle. Per germline, CDR1 MDHEN and CDR2 SYDVKM. The CDR3 covers 17 residues. CDR3 in amino acids: CASSPQGRGTFSYEQYF. The CDR3 nucleotides read TGTGCCAGCAGTCCGCAGGGAAGGGGGACCTTTTCCTACGAGCAGTACTTC.

V is TRBV18 and J is TRBJ2-7; a weak D match, TRBD1 (5 bases). The germline gives CDR1 KGHSH, CDR2 LQKENI. The CDR3 is made up of 15 amino acids. V lost 3 bases and J lost 2, with 14 bases in between. CDR3 loop: CASSPYDRKTYEQYF. The CDR3 bases are TGTGCCAGCTCACCCTATGACAGAAAAACCTACGAGCAGTACTTC.

The CDR3 DNA reads as TGTGCCAGCAGCCGGATAAGAATTGGAGAGACCCAGTACTTC. The encoded protein is CASSRIRIGETQYF. This chain uses TRBV14 with TRBJ2-5; D remains ambiguous. V was shortened by 4 bases and J by 4 bases, with 13 bases between the two germline ends. CDR3 length: 14 amino acids. The germline gives CDR1 SGHDN, CDR2 FVKESK.

The chain combines TRBV7-2 with TRBJ2-5; a possible D gene is TRBD1 (5 bases). This CDR3 spans 14 amino acids. Deletions cut 5 bases from V and 5 bases from J, with 15 bases between. Germline V gene sequence: CDR1 SGHTA, CDR2 FQGNSA. The CDR3 DNA reads as TGTGCCAGCAGCCTGATGACAGTGTCGGAGACCCAGTACTTC. It encodes CASSLMTVSETQYF. The entire variable domain, with the rest obtained from reference TRBV7-2 and TRBJ2-5, is as follows: GAGVSQSPSNKVTEKGKDVELRCDPISGHTALYWYRQSLGQGLEFLIYFQGNSAPDKSGLPSDRFSAERTGGSVSTLTIQRTQQEDSAVYLCASSLMTVSETQYFGPGTRLLVL.

V is TRBV5-4 and J is TRBJ1-2; 8 positions agree with TRBD1. V was pared by 4 bases and J by 6 bases, with 2 bases of the junction left unmatched. In germline, CDR1 is SGHNT, CDR2 YYREEE (reference sequence). The CDR3 length is 12 residues. CDR3 in DNA: TGTGCCAGCAGCAGGGGACAGGATGGCTACACCTTC. As protein: CASSRGQDGYTF.

The rearrangement joins TRBV29-1 to TRBJ1-1; the D is unclear. The germline V gene has CDR1 SQVTM and CDR2 ANQGSEA. The CDR3 loop spans 14 amino acids. V lost 6 bases, J lost 1 base, and 15 bases lay in between. CDR3 bases: TGCAGCGTAAAAAGCCAGCGGGAGAACACTGAAGCTTTCTTT. This translates into CSVKSQRENTEAFF.

The CDR3 bases are TGTGCCAGTAGTATCCCAACAGGGGGAAAATCAGATACGCAGTATTTT. Its translation: CASSIPTGGKSDTQYF. The genes are TRBV19 and TRBJ2-3; TRBD1 matches 8 bases. CDR1 is LNHDA, CDR2 SQIVND, per germline (reference sequence). CDR3 size: 16 residues. The ends lost 3 bases at V and 4 bases at J; junction bases unmatched: 9.

The chain recombines TRBV5-4 with TRBJ2-1; D remains ambiguous. The CDR3 is 11 amino acids. Between the trimmed V and J ends, which lost 6 bases and 6 bases, there was a span of 7 bases. Germline V lookup: CDR1 SGHNT, CDR2 YYREEE (reference sequence). CDR3 sequence reads: CASIWANEQFF. In nucleotides, the CDR3 is TGTGCCAGCATTTGGGCCAATGAGCAGTTCTTC.

The chain combines TRBV10-3 with TRBJ1-2; the match to TRBD1 covers 9 bases. V dropped 6 bases and J dropped 0; count of bases not matched to a gene: 8. Germline V gene lookup returns CDR1 ENHRY and CDR2 SYGVKD. This CDR3 spans 16 amino acids. CDR3 sequence: CAISSRDRASNYGYTF. In DNA, the CDR3 is TGTGCCATCAGCTCCCGGGACAGGGCCTCTAACTATGGCTACACCTTC.

The rearrangement links TRBV10-3 to TRBJ2-1; 10 bases map to TRBD2. The CDR3 is made up of 18 amino acids. The V segment lost 1 base and the J segment 4 bases; nucleotides outside the gene matches: 10. Germline CDR1 and CDR2: ENHRY and SYGVKD. CDR3 sequence reads: CAISEYPELAGSYNEQFF. The DNA for the CDR3 is TGTGCCATCAGTGAGTACCCGGAACTAGCGGGATCTTACAATGAGCAGTTCTTC.

This clone was seen only once. The chain uses TRBV7-3 and TRBJ2-1; 7 bases fit TRBD1. With 5 bases clipped from V and 3 bases from J, the junction kept 7 bases outside the gene matches. Germline CDR1 and CDR2: SGHTA and FQGTGA. The CDR3 has 15 amino acids. The CDR3: CASSQSGQYYNEQFF. Here the CDR3 DNA reads TGTGCCAGCAGCCAATCGGGACAGTACTACAATGAGCAGTTCTTC.

This chain connects TRBV20-1 to TRBJ2-1; no firm D call. The CDR3 length is 11 residues. Germline-derived CDR1 and CDR2 are DFQATT and SNEGSKA (reference sequence). V was trimmed by 2 bases and J by 8 bases, leaving 7 bases between them. DNA of the CDR3: TGCAGTGCTAGACCAGTTCATGAGCAGTTCTTC. Protein: CSARPVHEQFF.

The rearrangement uses TRBV19 and TRBJ2-3, with D unresolved. The CDR3 has 14 amino acids. Germline V gene data show CDR1 as LNHDA and CDR2 as SQIVND (reference sequence). V dropped 0 bases and J dropped 2 bases, with 6 bases sitting between them. The CDR3 region is CASSIDGDTDTQYF. In nucleotides, the CDR3 is TGTGCCAGTAGTATAGATGGGGACACAGATACGCAGTATTTT.

This sequence joins TRBV5-5 and TRBJ2-2; possible D gene TRBD1, 6 bases. This CDR3 spans 15 amino acids. V was pared by 3 bases and J by 5 bases, with 14 bases between. The germline CDR1 and CDR2 sequences are SGHKS and YYEKEE (reference sequence). DNA of the CDR3: TGTGCCAGCAGCTCAGGACAGCTATTAACCGGGGAGCTGTTTTTT. This sequence encodes CASSSGQLLTGELFF. The full variable domain, rest sourced from reference TRBV5-5 and TRBJ2-2, is DAGVTQSPTHLIKTRGQQVTLRCSPISGHKSVSWYQQVLGQGPQFIFQYYEKEERGRGNFPDRFSARQFPNYSSELNVNALLLGDSALYLCASSSGQLLTGELFFGEGSRLTVL.

The genes are TRBV4-1 and TRBJ1-5; D call uncertain. The CDR3 extends over 15 amino acids. Trimming cost V 4 bases and J 3 bases, with 13 bases left between them. Germline V CDR1 and CDR2: MGHRA, YSYEKL. The CDR3 is CASSLIGLNNQPQHF. Written as DNA, the CDR3 is TGCGCCAGCAGCCTTATCGGACTCAACAATCAGCCCCAGCATTTT.

The chain recombines TRBV4-1 with TRBJ1-2; possibly TRBD1 for D (5 bases). The CDR3 is 16 residues long. Trimming cost V 0 bases and J 7 bases, with 18 bases left between them. In germline, CDR1 is MGHRA, CDR2 YSYEKL. This chain's CDR3 is CASSQDWAAIGGGYTF. In DNA form, the CDR3 reads TGCGCCAGCAGCCAAGATTGGGCGGCGATCGGGGGTGGCTACACCTTC.

The V call is TRBV6-6, the J call TRBJ1-6, with D perhaps matching TRBD1 (5 bases). The ends were cut back, 6 bases at V and 7 bases at J, with 13 bases in the middle. Germline V CDR1 and CDR2: MNHNY, SVGAGI (reference sequence). The CDR3 runs 14 residues. The CDR3 here is CASRLDSWNSPLHF. In DNA form, the CDR3 reads TGTGCCAGCAGGCTCGACAGTTGGAATTCACCCCTCCACTTT.